A selection of T cell receptor beta chains follows, all from one sample in a study of blood T cell repertoires in COVID-19. Assay: immunoSEQ multiplex PCR; the TCRdb copy retains only in-frame clones and omits some. The sample lists 77,000 or so clones, about 90% occurring once. The specimen was peripheral blood. The origin of the receptors is a man between 45 and 60 years old with active COVID-19. Each CDR3 is given with its conserved first and last residue. The order of the fields is D gene, J gene, V gene, CDR3 length, clone size, CDR3 protein, CDR3 DNA. The D gene is left open where the match is weak. Clone size is stated in some rows and not others, as once, few, many or a class when expanded.

D: -; J: TRBJ2-7; V: TRBV6-2/TRBV6-3; length: 13; size: -; CDR3: CASSRPGGYEQYF; DNA: TGTGCCAGCAGTCGCCCTGGGGGGTACGAGCAGTACTTC
D: -; J: TRBJ1-6; V: TRBV5-5; length: 15; size: -; CDR3: CASSLGPGLESPLHF; DNA: TGTGCCAGCAGCTTGGGCCCGGGATTAGAGTCACCCCTCCACTTT
D: TRBD1; J: TRBJ1-1; V: TRBV3-1/TRBV3-2; length: 14; size: -; CDR3: CASSSGGDGTEAFF; DNA: TGTGCCAGCAGCTCAGGGGGCGATGGAACTGAAGCTTTCTTT
D: -; J: TRBJ2-7; V: TRBV7-9; length: 15; size: -; CDR3: CASSLNSQERYEQYF; DNA: TGTGCCAGCAGCCTAAATTCACAGGAGAGATACGAGCAGTACTTC
D: TRBD2; J: TRBJ2-7; V: TRBV4-1; length: 16; size: -; CDR3: CASSHVVSGGGDEQYF; DNA: TGCGCCAGCAGCCACGTTGTAAGCGGGGGTGGAGACGAGCAGTACTTC
D: -; J: TRBJ1-2; V: TRBV3-1/TRBV3-2; length: 16; size: few; CDR3: CASSPSTRQVGYGYTF; DNA: TGTGCCAGCAGCCCCTCAACTCGACAGGTCGGCTATGGCTACACCTTC
D: -; J: TRBJ2-7; V: TRBV7-3; length: 14; size: -; CDR3: CASSLSPGAYEQYF; DNA: TGTGCCAGCAGCTTAAGTCCAGGGGCCTACGAGCAGTACTTC
D: -; J: TRBJ2-1; V: TRBV7-3; length: 13; size: -; CDR3: CASSEGSYNEQFF; DNA: TGTGCCAGCAGCGAGGGTTCCTACAATGAGCAGTTCTTC
D: -; J: TRBJ2-5; V: TRBV5-1; length: 14; size: -; CDR3: CASSLEQGGETQYF; DNA: TGCGCCAGCAGCTTGGAACAGGGAGGGGAGACCCAGTACTTC
D: TRBD2; J: TRBJ2-1; V: TRBV7-6; length: 16; size: -; CDR3: CASSLAQAGGYNEQFF; DNA: TGTGCCAGCAGCTTAGCACAAGCGGGAGGCTACAATGAGCAGTTCTTC
D: TRBD2; J: TRBJ2-3; V: TRBV11-2; length: 16; size: -; CDR3: CASSLASGRRTDTQYF; DNA: TGTGCCAGCAGCTTAGCTAGCGGGAGGCGCACAGATACGCAGTATTTT
D: -; J: TRBJ2-7; V: TRBV6-5; length: 14; size: once; CDR3: CASSFPFSRREQYF; DNA: TGTGCCAGCAGTTTCCCCTTCTCCCGGCGGGAGCAGTACTTC
D: -; J: TRBJ2-2; V: TRBV18; length: 15; size: -; CDR3: CASPRTETNTGELFF; DNA: TGTGCCAGCCCACGGACTGAAACGAACACCGGGGAGCTGTTTTTT
D: -; J: TRBJ2-3; V: TRBV7-2; length: 14; size: -; CDR3: CASSSRSPTDTQYF; DNA: TGTGCCAGCAGCTCCCGGAGTCCGACAGATACGCAGTATTTT
D: TRBD1; J: TRBJ2-4; V: TRBV7-9; length: 17; size: -; CDR3: CASSLSGTGDHKNIQYF; DNA: TGTGCCAGCAGCTTATCTGGGACAGGGGATCACAAAAACATTCAGTACTTC
D: -; J: TRBJ2-7; V: TRBV5-6; length: 13; size: once; CDR3: CASSQGMTYEQYF; DNA: TGTGCCAGCAGCCAGGGGATGACCTACGAGCAGTACTTC
D: -; J: TRBJ1-1; V: TRBV7-2; length: 13; size: -; CDR3: CASSLGLGPEAFF; DNA: TGTGCCAGCAGTCTAGGGCTGGGGCCTGAAGCTTTCTTT
D: TRBD1; J: TRBJ1-4; V: TRBV29-1; length: 13; size: -; CDR3: CSGRQGPEEKLFF; DNA: TGCAGCGGGAGACAGGGACCCGAGGAAAAACTGTTTTTT
D: -; J: TRBJ2-5; V: TRBV7-9; length: 14; size: -; CDR3: CASSLEADKRTQYF; DNA: TGTGCCAGCAGCTTAGAGGCCGACAAGAGAACCCAGTACTTC
D: -; J: TRBJ2-3; V: TRBV6-5; length: 14; size: -; CDR3: CASSAGKRTDTQYF; DNA: TGTGCCAGCTCGGCGGGGAAGAGGACAGATACGCAGTATTTT
D: -; J: TRBJ2-7; V: TRBV11-2; length: 15; size: -; CDR3: CASSFGHKGTYEQYF; DNA: TGTGCCAGCAGCTTCGGACACAAGGGAACCTACGAGCAGTACTTC
D: -; J: TRBJ1-5; V: TRBV5-5; length: 15; size: few; CDR3: CASSLSSIEGQPQHF; DNA: TGTGCCAGCAGCTTGTCCTCGATAGAGGGACAGCCCCAGCATTTT
D: TRBD1; J: TRBJ1-5; V: TRBV19; length: 16; size: -; CDR3: CASSRGQGNGNQPQHF; DNA: TGTGCCAGTAGTAGGGGACAGGGTAATGGCAATCAGCCCCAGCATTTT
D: TRBD1; J: TRBJ2-2; V: TRBV28; length: 16; size: -; CDR3: CASSSAGTVNTGELFF; DNA: TGTGCCAGCAGTTCCGCCGGGACAGTTAACACCGGGGAGCTGTTTTTT
D: -; J: TRBJ2-5; V: TRBV30; length: 13; size: -; CDR3: CAWSDGGVETQYF; DNA: TGTGCCTGGAGTGATGGCGGGGTAGAGACCCAGTACTTC
D: TRBD2; J: TRBJ2-7; V: TRBV6-5; length: 14; size: -; CDR3: CASSYSGRVYEQYF; DNA: TGTGCCAGCAGTTATAGCGGGAGGGTCTACGAGCAGTACTTC
D: -; J: TRBJ2-5; V: TRBV7-6; length: 11; size: -; CDR3: CASSFAETQYF; DNA: TGTGCCAGCAGCTTCGCGGAGACCCAGTACTTC
D: -; J: TRBJ1-2; V: TRBV11-2; length: 14; size: -; CDR3: CASSLARGANGYTF; DNA: TGTGCCAGCAGCTTAGCGCGGGGGGCCAATGGCTACACCTTC
D: TRBD2; J: TRBJ2-1; V: TRBV5-1; length: 15; size: -; CDR3: CASTTPSGSIDEQFF; DNA: TGCGCCAGTACTACTCCTAGCGGGAGTATCGATGAGCAGTTCTTC
D: TRBD1; J: TRBJ1-4; V: TRBV19; length: 16; size: once; CDR3: CASSMFRETGDEKLFF; DNA: TGTGCCAGTAGTATGTTTAGGGAGACAGGGGATGAAAAACTGTTTTTT
D: -; J: TRBJ2-1; V: TRBV4-2; length: 15; size: -; CDR3: CASSLLLMAVDEQFF; DNA: TGTGCCAGCAGCCTCCTTTTGATGGCGGTAGATGAGCAGTTCTTC